This is a list of T cell receptor beta chains from one sample in a study of T cells in Graves' hyperthyroidism and ophthalmopathy. TCRdb fed the multiplex PCR reads into MiXCR, producing one record per CDR3 protein. The table shows around 700,000 distinct CDR3 sequences, with approximately 19% occurring only once. Input material: blood. The receptor source for this set is a woman aged 45 to 65 with Graves' hyperthyroidism that later progressed to Graves' ophthalmopathy. The CDR3 runs from the conserved cysteine through the conserved F or W. Each record gives: V gene, J gene, clone size, D gene, CDR3 length, CDR3 protein, CDR3 DNA. D genes are given only for firm matches. The size field is filled for only some rows; it gives once, few, many or a size class.

v_gene: TRBV30
j_gene: TRBJ1-2
abundance: many
d_gene: TRBD1
len: 13
CDR3aa: CAWSVSQGVGYTF
CDR3nt: TGTGCCTGGAGTGTATCACAGGGGGTAGGCTACACCTTC

v_gene: TRBV6-5
j_gene: TRBJ2-3
abundance: few
d_gene: .
len: 16
CDR3aa: CASSTPVGLFPDTQYF
CDR3nt: TGTGCCAGCAGTACTCCGGTGGGACTGTTTCCCGATACGCAGTATTTT

v_gene: TRBV5-1
j_gene: TRBJ2-1
abundance: many
d_gene: TRBD1
len: 15
CDR3aa: CASSFPGQGYNEQFF
CDR3nt: TGCGCCAGCAGCTTCCCGGGACAGGGGTACAATGAGCAGTTCTTC

v_gene: TRBV6-8
j_gene: TRBJ1-2
abundance: .
d_gene: .
len: 13
CDR3aa: CASSYSRGSGYTF
CDR3nt: TGTGCCAGCAGTTACTCCAGGGGCTCTGGCTACACCTTC

v_gene: TRBV7-9
j_gene: TRBJ2-7
abundance: many
d_gene: .
len: 12
CDR3aa: CASSLSSYEQYF
CDR3nt: TGTGCCAGCAGCTTATCGAGTTACGAGCAGTACTTC

v_gene: TRBV5-1
j_gene: TRBJ2-4
abundance: .
d_gene: .
len: 13
CDR3aa: CACSFQDGGIQYF
CDR3nt: TGCGCCTGCAGCTTCCAGGACGGCGGCATTCAGTACTTC

v_gene: TRBV18
j_gene: TRBJ2-1
abundance: many
d_gene: .
len: 13
CDR3aa: CASSSPDGREQFF
CDR3nt: TGTGCCAGCTCATCCCCCGACGGCAGGGAGCAGTTCTTC

v_gene: TRBV6-1
j_gene: TRBJ2-1
abundance: many
d_gene: .
len: 16
CDR3aa: CASSELGGSLYNEQFF
CDR3nt: TGTGCCAGCAGTGAACTGGGGGGCAGTCTATACAATGAGCAGTTCTTC

v_gene: TRBV6-1
j_gene: TRBJ1-2
abundance: many
d_gene: .
len: 13
CDR3aa: CASSEGHNYGYTF
CDR3nt: TGTGCCAGCAGTGAAGGGCATAACTATGGCTACACCTTC

v_gene: TRBV12-3/TRBV12-4
j_gene: TRBJ1-2
abundance: few
d_gene: TRBD1
len: 14
CDR3aa: CASSGNRGGYGYTF
CDR3nt: TGTGCCAGCAGTGGGAACAGGGGTGGCTATGGCTACACCTTC

v_gene: TRBV3-1
j_gene: TRBJ2-3
abundance: many
d_gene: .
len: 15
CDR3aa: CASSQDPGQFFAQYF
CDR3nt: TGTGCCAGCAGCCAAGATCCCGGCCAATTCTTCGCGCAGTATTTT

v_gene: TRBV10-1
j_gene: TRBJ2-2
abundance: many
d_gene: .
len: 14
CDR3aa: CASSDQERTGELFF
CDR3nt: TGCGCCAGCTCGGACCAGGAGAGAACCGGGGAGCTGTTTTTT

v_gene: TRBV7-3
j_gene: TRBJ2-3
abundance: .
d_gene: .
len: 14
CDR3aa: CASSERTSTDTQYF
CDR3nt: TGTGCCAGCAGCGAAAGGACGAGCACAGATACGCAGTATTTT

v_gene: TRBV20-1
j_gene: TRBJ1-4
abundance: many
d_gene: .
len: 15
CDR3aa: CSASGYATTNEKLFF
CDR3nt: TGCAGTGCTAGCGGCTATGCCACAACTAATGAAAAACTGTTTTTT

v_gene: TRBV7-9
j_gene: TRBJ1-2
abundance: many
d_gene: .
len: 17
CDR3aa: CASSLVGAHSSNYGYTF
CDR3nt: TGTGCCAGCAGCTTAGTTGGGGCACACTCTTCTAACTATGGCTACACCTTC

v_gene: TRBV7-9
j_gene: TRBJ2-5
abundance: .
d_gene: .
len: 15
CDR3aa: CASSFLSGFQETQYF
CDR3nt: TGTGCCAGCAGCTTTCTTAGCGGATTCCAAGAGACCCAGTACTTC

v_gene: TRBV13
j_gene: TRBJ1-1
abundance: many
d_gene: .
len: 13
CDR3aa: CASSLLADTEAFF
CDR3nt: TGTGCCAGCAGCTTACTGGCAGACACTGAAGCTTTCTTT

v_gene: TRBV18
j_gene: TRBJ2-2
abundance: many
d_gene: .
len: 14
CDR3aa: CASSRPGGTGELFF
CDR3nt: TGTGCCAGCTCGCGCCCCGGGGGCACCGGGGAGCTGTTTTTT

v_gene: TRBV7-9
j_gene: TRBJ1-2
abundance: once
d_gene: .
len: 15
CDR3aa: CVSSSRAGANYGYTF
CDR3nt: TGTGTCAGCAGCTCCCGGGCAGGCGCTAACTATGGCTACACCTTC

v_gene: TRBV3-1
j_gene: TRBJ2-1
abundance: .
d_gene: TRBD2
len: 18
CDR3aa: CASSPRTGTSGVRNEQFF
CDR3nt: TGTGCCAGCAGCCCCCGCACCGGGACTAGCGGGGTCAGAAATGAGCAGTTCTTC

v_gene: TRBV5-1
j_gene: TRBJ1-6
abundance: .
d_gene: .
len: 16
CDR3aa: CASSLAQQRMGSPLHF
CDR3nt: TGCGCCAGCAGCTTGGCTCAACAGCGAATGGGTTCACCCCTCCACTTT

v_gene: TRBV10-3
j_gene: TRBJ1-6
abundance: .
d_gene: .
len: 12
CDR3aa: CAAGPLNSPLHF
CDR3nt: TGTGCAGCGGGGCCCCTAAATTCACCCCTCCACTTT

v_gene: TRBV7-3
j_gene: TRBJ1-5
abundance: .
d_gene: .
len: 19
CDR3aa: CASSLGDSVSRVSNQPQHF
CDR3nt: TGTGCCAGCAGCTTGGGGGACTCGGTCAGCCGGGTTAGCAATCAGCCCCAGCATTTT

v_gene: TRBV9
j_gene: TRBJ1-5
abundance: .
d_gene: .
len: 15
CDR3aa: CASSGTENSNQPQHF
CDR3nt: TGTGCCAGCAGCGGGACGGAAAATAGCAATCAGCCCCAGCATTTT

v_gene: TRBV7-9
j_gene: TRBJ1-5
abundance: few
d_gene: .
len: 17
CDR3aa: CASSVWAGDSSNQPQHF
CDR3nt: TGTGCCAGCAGCGTGTGGGCTGGAGATTCTAGCAATCAGCCCCAGCATTTT

v_gene: TRBV5-6
j_gene: TRBJ1-2
abundance: few
d_gene: TRBD1
len: 15
CDR3aa: CASSLAGTGGYGYTF
CDR3nt: TGTGCCAGCAGCTTGGCCGGGACAGGGGGCTATGGCTACACCTTC

v_gene: TRBV2
j_gene: TRBJ2-6
abundance: few
d_gene: .
len: 15
CDR3aa: CASRGLTSGANVLTF
CDR3nt: TGTGCCAGCAGGGGCCTAACCTCTGGGGCCAACGTCCTGACTTTC

v_gene: TRBV7-3
j_gene: TRBJ2-5
abundance: many
d_gene: .
len: 14
CDR3aa: CASSLSAGEETQYF
CDR3nt: TGTGCCAGCAGCTTATCGGCCGGGGAAGAGACCCAGTACTTC

v_gene: TRBV12-3/TRBV12-4
j_gene: TRBJ2-3
abundance: many
d_gene: TRBD1
len: 15
CDR3aa: CATSASGTGTDTQYF
CDR3nt: TGTGCCACCAGTGCCTCCGGGACAGGCACAGATACGCAGTATTTT

v_gene: TRBV7-3
j_gene: TRBJ2-1
abundance: many
d_gene: TRBD2
len: 15
CDR3aa: CASSPRLAHYNEQFF
CDR3nt: TGTGCCAGCAGCCCTAGACTAGCCCACTACAATGAGCAGTTCTTC

v_gene: TRBV10-3
j_gene: TRBJ2-2
abundance: .
d_gene: TRBD1
len: 14
CDR3aa: CAISEGQATGELFF
CDR3nt: TGTGCCATCAGTGAGGGACAGGCCACCGGGGAGCTGTTTTTT

v_gene: TRBV18
j_gene: TRBJ1-2
abundance: .
d_gene: .
len: 16
CDR3aa: CASSPPTGADLGGYTF
CDR3nt: TGTGCCAGCTCACCACCAACCGGGGCGGACCTTGGTGGCTACACCTTC

v_gene: TRBV2
j_gene: TRBJ1-4
abundance: .
d_gene: .
len: 14
CDR3aa: CASSEGTKGEKLFF
CDR3nt: TGTGCCAGCAGTGAAGGAACAAAAGGAGAAAAACTGTTTTTT

v_gene: TRBV19
j_gene: TRBJ1-5
abundance: .
d_gene: .
len: 15
CDR3aa: CASSIDGRGNQPQHF
CDR3nt: TGTGCCAGTAGTATAGACGGTAGAGGCAATCAGCCCCAGCATTTT

v_gene: TRBV16
j_gene: TRBJ2-7
abundance: .
d_gene: TRBD1
len: 16
CDR3aa: CASSDNSPGQGLEQYF
CDR3nt: TGTGCCAGCAGCGACAATTCGCCGGGACAGGGACTCGAGCAGTACTTC

v_gene: TRBV5-6
j_gene: TRBJ1-5
abundance: .
d_gene: .
len: 14
CDR3aa: CASSKRGGNQPQHF
CDR3nt: TGTGCCAGCAGCAAGAGGGGAGGCAATCAGCCCCAGCATTTT

v_gene: TRBV20-1
j_gene: TRBJ2-5
abundance: .
d_gene: .
len: 13
CDR3aa: CSPAVGAGETQYF
CDR3nt: TGCAGCCCGGCGGTGGGGGCTGGAGAGACCCAGTACTTC

v_gene: TRBV15
j_gene: TRBJ1-6
abundance: .
d_gene: TRBD1
len: 14
CDR3aa: CATSSGTDNSPLHF
CDR3nt: TGTGCCACCAGCAGCGGGACAGATAATTCACCCCTCCACTTT

v_gene: TRBV5-1
j_gene: TRBJ1-2
abundance: many
d_gene: TRBD1
len: 14
CDR3aa: CASSPRTGKDGYTF
CDR3nt: TGCGCCAGCAGCCCACGGACAGGGAAAGATGGCTACACCTTC

v_gene: TRBV11-2
j_gene: TRBJ1-2
abundance: many
d_gene: .
len: 14
CDR3aa: CASSLAGGSYGYTF
CDR3nt: TGTGCCAGCAGCTTAGCTGGGGGCTCCTATGGCTACACCTTC